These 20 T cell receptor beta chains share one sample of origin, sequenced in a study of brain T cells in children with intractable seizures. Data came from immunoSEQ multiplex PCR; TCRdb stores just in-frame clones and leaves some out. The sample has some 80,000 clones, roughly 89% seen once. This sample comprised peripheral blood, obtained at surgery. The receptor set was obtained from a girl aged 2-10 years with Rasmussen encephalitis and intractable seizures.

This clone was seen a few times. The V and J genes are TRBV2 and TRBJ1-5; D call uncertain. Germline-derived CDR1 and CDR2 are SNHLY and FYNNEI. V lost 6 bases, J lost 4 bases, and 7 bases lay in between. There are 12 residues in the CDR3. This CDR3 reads CASRAVNQPQHF. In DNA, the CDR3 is TGTGCCAGCAGAGCGGTTAATCAGCCCCAGCATTTT.

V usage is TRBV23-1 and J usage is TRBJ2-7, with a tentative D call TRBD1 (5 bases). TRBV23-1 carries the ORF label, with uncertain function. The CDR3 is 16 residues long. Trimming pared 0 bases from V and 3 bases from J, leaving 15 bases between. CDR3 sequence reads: CASSQSKGRQFYEQYF. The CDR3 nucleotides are TGCGCCAGCAGTCAATCGAAAGGTCGACAGTTCTACGAGCAGTACTTC.

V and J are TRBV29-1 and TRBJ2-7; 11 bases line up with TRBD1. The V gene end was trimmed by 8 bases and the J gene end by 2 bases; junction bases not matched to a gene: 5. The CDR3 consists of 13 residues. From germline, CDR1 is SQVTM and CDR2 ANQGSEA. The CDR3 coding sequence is TGCAGCCCAGGGACAGGGGGACCCTACGAGCAGTACTTC. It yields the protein CSPGTGGPYEQYF.

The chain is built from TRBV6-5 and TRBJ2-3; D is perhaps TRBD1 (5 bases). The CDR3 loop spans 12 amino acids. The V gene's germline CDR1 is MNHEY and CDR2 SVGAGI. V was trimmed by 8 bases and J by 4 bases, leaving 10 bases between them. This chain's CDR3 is CASYRQADTQYF. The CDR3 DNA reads TGTGCCAGCTACAGGCAGGCAGATACGCAGTATTTT.

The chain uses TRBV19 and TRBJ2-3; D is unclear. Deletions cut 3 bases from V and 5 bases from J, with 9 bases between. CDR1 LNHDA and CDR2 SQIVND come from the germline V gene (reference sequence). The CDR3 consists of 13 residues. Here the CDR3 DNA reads TGTGCCAGTAGTATTACAGAGGTAGATACGCAGTATTTT. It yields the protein CASSITEVDTQYF.

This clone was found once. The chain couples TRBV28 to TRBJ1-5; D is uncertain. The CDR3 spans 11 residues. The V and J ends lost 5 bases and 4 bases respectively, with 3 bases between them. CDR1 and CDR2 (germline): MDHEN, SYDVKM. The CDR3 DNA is TGTGCCAGCAGTCGTAATCAGCCCCAGCATTTT. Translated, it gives CASSRNQPQHF.

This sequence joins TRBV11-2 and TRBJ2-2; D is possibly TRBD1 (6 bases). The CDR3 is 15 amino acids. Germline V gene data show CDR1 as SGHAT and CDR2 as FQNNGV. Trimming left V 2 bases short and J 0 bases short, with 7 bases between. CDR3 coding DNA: TGTGCCAGCAGCTTACACAGGGCGAACACCGGGGAGCTGTTTTTT. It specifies CASSLHRANTGELFF.

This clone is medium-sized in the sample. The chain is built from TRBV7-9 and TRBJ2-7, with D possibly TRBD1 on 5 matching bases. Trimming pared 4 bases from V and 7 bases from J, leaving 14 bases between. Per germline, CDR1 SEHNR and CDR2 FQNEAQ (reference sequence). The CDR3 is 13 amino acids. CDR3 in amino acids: CASSSRQFWEQYF. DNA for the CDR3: TGTGCCAGCAGCTCCAGACAGTTCTGGGAGCAGTACTTC.

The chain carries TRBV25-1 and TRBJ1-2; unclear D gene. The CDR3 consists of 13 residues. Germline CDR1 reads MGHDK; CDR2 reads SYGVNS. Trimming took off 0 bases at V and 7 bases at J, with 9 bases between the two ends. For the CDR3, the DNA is TGTGCCAGCAGTGAATATAAGGGAGGTGGCTACACCTTC. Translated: CASSEYKGGGYTF.

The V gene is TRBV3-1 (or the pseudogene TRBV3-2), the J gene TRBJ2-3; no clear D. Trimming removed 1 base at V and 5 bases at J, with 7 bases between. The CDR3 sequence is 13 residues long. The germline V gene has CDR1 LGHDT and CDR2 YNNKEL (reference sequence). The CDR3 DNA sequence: TGTGCCAGCAGCCAAGGTCGTAGAGATACGCAGTATTTT. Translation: CASSQGRRDTQYF.

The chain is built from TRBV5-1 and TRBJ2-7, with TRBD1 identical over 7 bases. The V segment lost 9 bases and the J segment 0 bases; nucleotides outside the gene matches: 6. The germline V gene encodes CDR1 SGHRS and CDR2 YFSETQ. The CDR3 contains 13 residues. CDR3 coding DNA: TGCGCCACCCGACAGGGTCCCTCCTACGAGCAGTACTTC. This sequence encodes CATRQGPSYEQYF.

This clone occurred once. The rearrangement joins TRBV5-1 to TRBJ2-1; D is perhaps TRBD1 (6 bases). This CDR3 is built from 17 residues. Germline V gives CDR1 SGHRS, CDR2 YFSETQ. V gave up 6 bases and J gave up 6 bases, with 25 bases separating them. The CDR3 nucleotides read TGCGCCAGCATCAAGGGGGTCCGGGGTCTTGACGTCAATGAGCAGTTCTTC. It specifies CASIKGVRGLDVNEQFF.

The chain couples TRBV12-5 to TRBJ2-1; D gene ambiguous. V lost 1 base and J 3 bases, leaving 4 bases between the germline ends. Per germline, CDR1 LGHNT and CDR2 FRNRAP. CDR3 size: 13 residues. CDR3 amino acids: CASGLASYNEQFF. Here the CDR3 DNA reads TGTGCTAGTGGTTTGGCCAGCTACAATGAGCAGTTCTTC.

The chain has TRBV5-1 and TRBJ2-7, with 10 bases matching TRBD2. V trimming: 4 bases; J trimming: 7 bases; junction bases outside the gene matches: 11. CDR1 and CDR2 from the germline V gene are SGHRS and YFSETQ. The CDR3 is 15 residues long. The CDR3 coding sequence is TGCGCCAGCAGCGTATCTAGCGGGGGCCCTAAAGAGCAGTACTTC. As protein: CASSVSSGGPKEQYF. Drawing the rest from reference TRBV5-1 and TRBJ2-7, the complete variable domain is KAGVTQTPRYLIKTRGQQVTLSCSPISGHRSVSWYQQTPGQGLQFLFEYFSETQRNKGNFPGRFSGRQFSNSRSEMNVSTLELGDSALYLCASSVSSGGPKEQYFGPGTRLTVT.

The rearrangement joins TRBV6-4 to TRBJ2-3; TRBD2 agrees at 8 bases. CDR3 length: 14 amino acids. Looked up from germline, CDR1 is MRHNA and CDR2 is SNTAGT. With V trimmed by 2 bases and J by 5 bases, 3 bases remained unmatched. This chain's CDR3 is CASSDPREGDTQYF. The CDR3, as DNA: TGTGCCAGCAGTGACCCCCGGGAGGGAGATACGCAGTATTTT.

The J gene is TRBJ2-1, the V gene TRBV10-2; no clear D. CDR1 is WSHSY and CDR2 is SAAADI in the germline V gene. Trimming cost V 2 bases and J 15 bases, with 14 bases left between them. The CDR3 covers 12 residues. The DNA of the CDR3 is TGCGCCAGCAGTGAGGCGAACACTATCCGGTTCTTC. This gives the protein CASSEANTIRFF.

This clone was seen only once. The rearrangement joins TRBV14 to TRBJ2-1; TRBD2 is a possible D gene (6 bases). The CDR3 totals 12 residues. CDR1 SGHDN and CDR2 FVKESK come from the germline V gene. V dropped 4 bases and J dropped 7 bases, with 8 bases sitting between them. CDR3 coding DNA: TGTGCCAGCAGCCGGGACTTTAATGAGCAGTTCTTC. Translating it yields CASSRDFNEQFF.

In DNA, the CDR3 is TGCGCCAGCAGCCAAGATTTAGGGAGGTACAATCAGCCCCAGCATTTT. Protein: CASSQDLGRYNQPQHF. The chain combines TRBV4-1 with TRBJ1-5; no firm D call. Germline CDR1 reads MGHRA; CDR2 reads YSYEKL. Trimming pared 0 bases from V and 3 bases from J, leaving 12 bases between. CDR3 length equals 16 residues.

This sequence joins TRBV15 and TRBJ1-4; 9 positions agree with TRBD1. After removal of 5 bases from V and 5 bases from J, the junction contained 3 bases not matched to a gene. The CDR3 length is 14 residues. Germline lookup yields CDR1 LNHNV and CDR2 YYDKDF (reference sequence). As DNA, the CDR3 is TGTGCCACCAGCCCGACAGGGGGAAATGAAAAACTGTTTTTT. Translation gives CATSPTGGNEKLFF.

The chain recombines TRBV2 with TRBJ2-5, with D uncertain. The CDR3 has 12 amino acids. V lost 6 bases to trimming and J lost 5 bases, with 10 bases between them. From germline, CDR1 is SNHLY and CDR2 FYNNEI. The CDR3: CASRDRLETQYF. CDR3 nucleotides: TGTGCCAGCAGAGATCGTCTGGAGACCCAGTACTTC.